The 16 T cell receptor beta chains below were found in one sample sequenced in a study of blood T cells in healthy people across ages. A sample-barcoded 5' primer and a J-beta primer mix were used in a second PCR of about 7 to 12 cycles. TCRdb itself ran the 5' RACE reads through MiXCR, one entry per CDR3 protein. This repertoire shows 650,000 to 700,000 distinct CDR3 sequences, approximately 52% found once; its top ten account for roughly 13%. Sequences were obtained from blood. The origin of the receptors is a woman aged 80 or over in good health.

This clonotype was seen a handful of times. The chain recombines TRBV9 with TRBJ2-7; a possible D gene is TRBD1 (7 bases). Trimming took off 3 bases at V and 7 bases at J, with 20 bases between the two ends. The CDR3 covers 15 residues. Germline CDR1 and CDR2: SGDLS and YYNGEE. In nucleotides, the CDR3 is TGTGCCAGCAGCGGTACAGGGGACTGGTTCAATGAGCAGTACTTC. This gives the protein CASSGTGDWFNEQYF.

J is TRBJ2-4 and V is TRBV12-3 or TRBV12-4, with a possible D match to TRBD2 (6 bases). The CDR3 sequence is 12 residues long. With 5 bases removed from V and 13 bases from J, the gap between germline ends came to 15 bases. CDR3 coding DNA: TGTGCCAGCAGTCGGGGGACGGACAAGCAGTACTTC. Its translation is CASSRGTDKQYF.

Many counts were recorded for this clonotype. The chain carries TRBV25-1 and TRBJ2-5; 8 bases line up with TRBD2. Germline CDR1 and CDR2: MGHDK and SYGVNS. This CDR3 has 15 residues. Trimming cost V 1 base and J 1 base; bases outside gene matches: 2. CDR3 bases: TGTGCCAGCAGTGAATCGGGAGGGGGCCAAGAGACCCAGTACTTC. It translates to CASSESGGGQETQYF.

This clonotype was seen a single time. CDR3 region: CASTTGRTSAQETQYF. DNA for the CDR3: TGTGCCAGCACCACCGGAAGGACTAGCGCACAAGAGACCCAGTACTTC. The rearrangement links TRBV28 to TRBJ2-5, with 9 positions matching TRBD2. The CDR3 has 16 amino acids. Germline V gene data show CDR1 as MDHEN and CDR2 as SYDVKM. V was clipped by 7 bases and J by 2 bases; unmatched bases: 11.

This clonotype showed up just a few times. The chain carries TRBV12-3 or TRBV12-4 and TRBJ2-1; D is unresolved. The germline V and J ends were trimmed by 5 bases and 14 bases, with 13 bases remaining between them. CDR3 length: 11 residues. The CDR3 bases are TGTGCCAGCAGTAAGACAATGGGGAAGTTCTTC. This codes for CASSKTMGKFF.

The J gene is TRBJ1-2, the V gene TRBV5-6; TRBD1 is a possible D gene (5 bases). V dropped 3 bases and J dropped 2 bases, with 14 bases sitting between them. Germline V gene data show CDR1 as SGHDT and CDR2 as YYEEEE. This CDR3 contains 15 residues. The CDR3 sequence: CASSSTGRPNYGYTF. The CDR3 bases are TGTGCCAGCAGCTCAACAGGACGGCCGAACTATGGCTACACCTTC.

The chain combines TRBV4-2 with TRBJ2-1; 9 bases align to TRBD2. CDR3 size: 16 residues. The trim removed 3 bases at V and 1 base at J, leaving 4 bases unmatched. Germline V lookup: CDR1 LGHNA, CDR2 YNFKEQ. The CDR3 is CASSQVSGSSYNEQFF. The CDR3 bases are TGTGCCAGCAGCCAGGTTAGCGGGAGTTCCTACAATGAGCAGTTCTTC.

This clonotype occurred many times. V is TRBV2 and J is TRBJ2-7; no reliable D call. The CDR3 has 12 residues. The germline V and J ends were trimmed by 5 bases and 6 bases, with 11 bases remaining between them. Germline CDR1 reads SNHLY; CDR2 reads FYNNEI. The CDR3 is CASSPAGLEQYF. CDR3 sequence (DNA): TGTGCCAGCAGTCCTGCTGGCCTCGAGCAGTACTTC.

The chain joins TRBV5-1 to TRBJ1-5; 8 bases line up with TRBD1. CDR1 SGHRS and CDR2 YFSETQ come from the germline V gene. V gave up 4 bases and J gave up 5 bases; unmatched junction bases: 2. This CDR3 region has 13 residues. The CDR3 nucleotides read TGCGCCAGCAGCGGGGGACAGGATCAGCCCCAGCATTTT. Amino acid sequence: CASSGGQDQPQHF.

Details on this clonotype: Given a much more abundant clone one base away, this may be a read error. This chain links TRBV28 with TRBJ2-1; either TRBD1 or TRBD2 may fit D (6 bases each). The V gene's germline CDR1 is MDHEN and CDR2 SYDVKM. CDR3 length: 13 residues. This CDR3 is CASGSGAYNVQFF. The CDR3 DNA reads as TGTGCCAGCGGCTCGGGGGCCTACAATGTGCAGTTCTTC.

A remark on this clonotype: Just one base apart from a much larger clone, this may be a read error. This CDR3 reads CSAEVGGEPQYF. The CDR3 DNA follows: TGCAGCGCTGAAGTAGGAGGAGAACCGCAGTATTTT. The rearrangement uses TRBV29-1 and TRBJ2-3; a weak D match, TRBD2 (5 bases). The germline V gene encodes CDR1 SQVTM and CDR2 ANQGSEA. This CDR3 contains 12 residues.

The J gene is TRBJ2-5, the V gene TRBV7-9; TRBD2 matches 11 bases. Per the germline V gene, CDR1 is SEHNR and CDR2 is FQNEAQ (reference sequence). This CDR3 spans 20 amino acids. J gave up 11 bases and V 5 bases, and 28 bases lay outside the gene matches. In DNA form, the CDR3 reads TGTGCCAGCAGCACCCCGGGGACTAGCGGAGGGGGAAGGGACTACAATGAGCAGTACTTC. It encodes CASSTPGTSGGGRDYNEQYF.

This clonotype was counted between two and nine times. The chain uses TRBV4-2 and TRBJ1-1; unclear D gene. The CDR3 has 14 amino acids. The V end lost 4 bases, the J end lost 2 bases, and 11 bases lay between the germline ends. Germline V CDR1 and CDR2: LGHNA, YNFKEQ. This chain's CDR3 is CASSPERENTEAFF. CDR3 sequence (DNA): TGTGCCAGCAGCCCAGAGAGGGAAAACACTGAAGCTTTCTTT.

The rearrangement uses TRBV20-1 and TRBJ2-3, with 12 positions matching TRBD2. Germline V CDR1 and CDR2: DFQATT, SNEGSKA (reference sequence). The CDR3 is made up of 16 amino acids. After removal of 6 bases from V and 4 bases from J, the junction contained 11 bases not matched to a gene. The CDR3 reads CSAPASGRAWADTQYF. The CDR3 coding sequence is TGCAGTGCCCCCGCTAGCGGGAGGGCCTGGGCAGATACGCAGTATTTT.

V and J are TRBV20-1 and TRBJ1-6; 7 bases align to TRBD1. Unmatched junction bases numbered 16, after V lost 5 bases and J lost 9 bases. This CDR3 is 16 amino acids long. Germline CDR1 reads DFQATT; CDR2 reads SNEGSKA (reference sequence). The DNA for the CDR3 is TGCAGTGCTCGACAGACAGGGAGGTCTTACGGTTCACCCCTCCACTTT. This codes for CSARQTGRSYGSPLHF.

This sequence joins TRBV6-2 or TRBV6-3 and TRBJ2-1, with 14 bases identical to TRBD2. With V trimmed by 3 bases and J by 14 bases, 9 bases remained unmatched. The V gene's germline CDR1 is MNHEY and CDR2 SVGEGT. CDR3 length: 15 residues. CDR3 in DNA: TGTGCCAGCAGTTATTCGACTAGCGGGAGGGCCCCGAAGTTCTTC. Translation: CASSYSTSGRAPKFF.